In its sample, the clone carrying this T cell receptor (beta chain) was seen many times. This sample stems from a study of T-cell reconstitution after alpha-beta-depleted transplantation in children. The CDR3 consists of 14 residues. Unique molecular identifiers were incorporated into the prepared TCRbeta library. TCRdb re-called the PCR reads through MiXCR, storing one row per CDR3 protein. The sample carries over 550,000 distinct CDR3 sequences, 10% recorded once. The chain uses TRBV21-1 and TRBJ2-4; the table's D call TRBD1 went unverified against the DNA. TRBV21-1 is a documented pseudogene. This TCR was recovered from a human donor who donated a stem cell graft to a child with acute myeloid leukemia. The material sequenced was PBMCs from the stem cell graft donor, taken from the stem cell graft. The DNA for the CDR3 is TGTGCCAGCAGCATTCCGACAGGGGGTAACATTCAGTACTTC. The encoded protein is CASSIPTGGNIQYF.